This TCR beta chain was observed in a study of T-cell reconstitution after alpha-beta-depleted transplantation in children. Unique molecular identifiers were used in preparing the TCRbeta library. One entry per CDR3 protein, called by TCRdb with MiXCR from the PCR reads. The sample yields about 610,000 distinct CDR3 sequences, under 12% seen once. The CDR3 has 14 residues. Germline lookup yields CDR1 SGHTA and CDR2 FQGTGA. V lost 4 bases, J lost 6 bases, and 3 bases stayed unmatched. This specimen was PBMCs from the stem cell graft donor, taken from the stem cell graft. The chain uses TRBV7-3 and TRBJ1-6; 7 positions match TRBD1. This TCR was sampled from a human donor who donated a stem cell graft to a child with acute myeloid leukemia. CDR3 residues: CASSSHRGNSPLHF. CDR3 coding DNA: TGTGCCAGCAGCTCGCACAGGGGTAATTCACCCCTCCACTTT.